The 27 T cell receptor beta chains below all came from one sample that was sequenced in a study of blood T cell repertoires in COVID-19. Sequencing was performed with immunoSEQ multiplex PCR; in TCRdb, only in-frame clones are kept and a portion is missing. The sample lists around 180,000 clones; about 85% were seen once. Sample: peripheral blood. The receptors come from a man older than 75 with COVID-19, enrolled during active disease.

This clone was detected only once. The gene calls are TRBV28 and TRBJ2-1; 11 bases align to TRBD1. There are 15 residues in the CDR3. Germline V gene lookup returns CDR1 MDHEN and CDR2 SYDVKM. The V gene end was trimmed by 3 bases and the J gene end by 8 bases; junction bases not matched to a gene: 6. The CDR3 DNA is TGTGCCAGCAGTTTCGGGACAGGGGGTCTGGATGAGCAGTTCTTC. Protein sequence: CASSFGTGGLDEQFF. Full variable domain (missing parts from reference TRBV28 and TRBJ2-1): DVKVTQSSRYLVKRTGEKVFLECVQDMDHENMFWYRQDPGLGLRLIYFSYDVKMKEKGDIPEGYSVSREKKERFSLILESASTNQTSMYLCASSFGTGGLDEQFFGPGTRLTVL.

CDR3 amino acids: CASRPDRDYNSPLHF. In DNA, the CDR3 is TGTGCCAGCAGACCGGACAGGGACTATAATTCACCCCTCCACTTT. This chain links TRBV5-4 with TRBJ1-6; TRBD1 matches 8 bases. The CDR3 loop spans 15 amino acids. Germline values: CDR1 SGHNT, CDR2 YYREEE (reference sequence). V lost 5 bases and J lost 3; bases outside the gene matches: 4.

The chain joins TRBV19 to TRBJ1-4, with 8 nucleotides matching TRBD1. CDR1 LNHDA and CDR2 SQIVND come from the germline V gene (reference sequence). The J segment lost 13 bases and the V segment lost 4 bases, leaving 17 bases of the junction unmatched. The CDR3 length is 16 residues. CDR3 in amino acids: CASSTATGTGFDALFF. CDR3 bases: TGTGCCAGTAGTACGGCTACCGGGACAGGATTCGACGCACTGTTTTTT.

The V call is TRBV27, the J call TRBJ2-3; 9 nucleotides match TRBD2. CDR1 and CDR2 from the germline V gene are MNHEY and SMNVEV (reference sequence). This CDR3 is built from 15 residues. V was pared by 3 bases and J by 6 bases, with 7 bases of the junction left unmatched. The CDR3 DNA reads as TGTGCCAGCAGTTTGTCGGGGACTAGCCCCGATACGCAGTATTTT. It encodes CASSLSGTSPDTQYF.

J is TRBJ2-1 and V is TRBV18; 11 bases align to TRBD2. Looked up from germline, CDR1 is KGHSH and CDR2 is LQKENI. CDR3 length: 19 amino acids. Trimming at V came to 1 base and at J to 0 bases, leaving 8 bases not matched to a gene. CDR3 residues: CASSPQLAGVSFSYNEQFF. The CDR3 nucleotides are TGTGCCAGCTCACCACAACTAGCGGGGGTCTCCTTCTCCTACAATGAGCAGTTCTTC.

The chain combines TRBV27 with TRBJ1-2; D possibly corresponds to TRBD1 (6 bases). The germline V gene encodes CDR1 MNHEY and CDR2 SMNVEV (reference sequence). The V and J ends lost 1 base and 2 bases respectively, with 14 bases between them. The length of the CDR3 is 16 residues. Here the CDR3 DNA reads TGTGCCAGCAGTTTATTAGGGGGGGCCAAAAACTATGGCTACACCTTC. It yields the protein CASSLLGGAKNYGYTF.

This clone occurred once. The chain couples TRBV20-1 to TRBJ1-2; D gene ambiguous. V was shortened by 6 bases and J by 4 bases, with 9 bases between the two germline ends. The CDR3 consists of 11 residues. Germline assignment: CDR1 DFQATT and CDR2 SNEGSKA (reference sequence). Here the CDR3 reads CSAGDSYGYTF. The CDR3 bases are TGCAGTGCCGGGGATAGCTATGGCTACACCTTC.

This chain connects TRBV29-1 to TRBJ1-1, with D possibly TRBD1 on 5 matching bases. V gave up 4 bases and J gave up 4 bases, with 10 bases separating them. The CDR3 consists of 12 residues. Germline loops: CDR1 SQVTM, CDR2 ANQGSEA. For the CDR3, the DNA is TGCAGCGTTGGGGGCCGAGGCACTGAAGCTTTCTTT. Its translation: CSVGGRGTEAFF.

The chain uses TRBV5-1 and TRBJ2-3; 7 nucleotides align to TRBD1. With 8 bases clipped from V and 2 bases from J, the junction kept 2 bases outside the gene matches. The CDR3 has 12 residues. The germline V gene has CDR1 SGHRS and CDR2 YFSETQ. Written as DNA, the CDR3 is TGCGCCAGTCAGGGGGACACAGATACGCAGTATTTT. Translation gives CASQGDTDTQYF.

The gene calls are TRBV4-1 and TRBJ1-1; D call uncertain. Trimming removed 1 base from V and 0 bases from J, with 9 bases in between. CDR1 and CDR2 (germline): MGHRA, YSYEKL. The CDR3 runs 15 residues. For the CDR3, the DNA is TGCGCCAGCAGCCAAGTACCCCGGGTGAACACTGAAGCTTTCTTT. Its protein is CASSQVPRVNTEAFF.

The chain links TRBV5-6 to TRBJ2-7; perhaps TRBD1 as D (6 bases). This CDR3 has 15 amino acids. The germline V gene has CDR1 SGHDT and CDR2 YYEEEE. V lost 0 bases to trimming and J lost 0 bases, with 10 bases between them. Here the CDR3 reads CASSLGDRSSYEQYF. The CDR3 nucleotides read TGTGCCAGCAGCTTGGGTGACAGGAGCTCCTACGAGCAGTACTTC. The entire variable domain, with the rest obtained from reference TRBV5-6 and TRBJ2-7, is as follows: DAGVTQSPTHLIKTRGQQVTLRCSPKSGHDTVSWYQQALGQGPQFIFQYYEEEERQRGNFPDRFSGHQFPNYSSELNVNALLLGDSALYLCASSLGDRSSYEQYFGPGTRLTVT.

This chain links TRBV6-2 or TRBV6-3 with TRBJ1-2; no reliable D call. Germline V CDR1 and CDR2: MNHEY, SVGEGT. With 4 bases removed from V and 8 bases from J, the gap between germline ends came to 8 bases. This CDR3 is 11 amino acids long. The CDR3 DNA is TGTGCCAGCAGTTCGGGTGGGGGCTACACCTTC. Translated, it gives CASSSGGGYTF.

The rearrangement joins TRBV18 to TRBJ2-5, with 7 bases lining up with TRBD1. Germline CDR1 is KGHSH and CDR2 is LQKENI. This CDR3 is built from 14 residues. Losses at the gene ends were 5 bases for V and 5 bases for J; bases not matched to a gene: 8. CDR3 loop: CASSLQGSGETQYF. CDR3 sequence (DNA): TGTGCCAGCTCATTACAGGGGTCGGGGGAGACCCAGTACTTC.

The chain couples TRBV5-1 to TRBJ2-7, with TRBD1 as a possible D gene (6 bases). This CDR3 region has 13 residues. Germline V gene data show CDR1 as SGHRS and CDR2 as YFSETQ. V was clipped by 5 bases and J by 2 bases, with 11 bases between them. CDR3: CASSTQGPYEQYF. The CDR3 region has the DNA TGCGCCAGCAGTACTCAGGGGCCCTACGAGCAGTACTTC.

The J gene is TRBJ2-1, the V gene TRBV3-1 (or the pseudogene TRBV3-2); no firm D call. This CDR3 is 15 amino acids long. Trimming took 0 bases from V and 0 from J, leaving 6 bases between them. Germline values: CDR1 LGHDT, CDR2 YNNKEL (reference sequence). Written as DNA, the CDR3 is TGTGCCAGCAGCCAAGACTCTAGCTCCTACAATGAGCAGTTCTTC. It yields the protein CASSQDSSSYNEQFF.

The gene calls are TRBV18 and TRBJ1-2; a possible D gene is TRBD1 (6 bases). The V gene lost 2 bases and the J gene lost 2 bases, with 12 bases spanning the gap. The germline V gene has CDR1 KGHSH and CDR2 LQKENI. This CDR3 has 15 amino acids. This CDR3 reads CASSPTSTGNYGYTF. The CDR3 bases are TGTGCCAGCTCACCAACCTCAACAGGGAACTATGGCTACACCTTC.

This clone was counted a few times. V gene TRBV10-3 combines with J gene TRBJ2-6, with a tentative D call TRBD1 (7 bases). With 6 bases removed from V and 2 bases from J, the gap between germline ends came to 23 bases. The CDR3 contains 19 residues. The V gene's germline CDR1 is ENHRY and CDR2 SYGVKD. The CDR3 protein is CAIRATTGEAYTGANVLTF. The CDR3 nucleotides are TGTGCCATCAGGGCTACAACAGGGGAGGCATACACTGGGGCCAACGTCCTGACTTTC.

This chain links TRBV5-1 with TRBJ2-1; TRBD1 agrees at 8 bases. The J segment lost 6 bases and the V segment lost 0 bases, leaving 2 bases of the junction unmatched. The CDR3 covers 14 residues. The germline gives CDR1 SGHRS, CDR2 YFSETQ. The CDR3 DNA follows: TGCGCCAGCAGCTTGGGGGGACAGGTCAATGAGCAGTTCTTC. Translation gives CASSLGGQVNEQFF. The full variable domain, in which reference TRBV5-1 and TRBJ2-1 provide the parts outside the CDR3, is KAGVTQTPRYLIKTRGQQVTLSCSPISGHRSVSWYQQTPGQGLQFLFEYFSETQRNKGNFPGRFSGRQFSNSRSEMNVSTLELGDSALYLCASSLGGQVNEQFFGPGTRLTVL.

This clone has only one observation. The genes are TRBV11-2 and TRBJ1-2; the match to TRBD1 covers 7 bases. The germline gives CDR1 SGHAT, CDR2 FQNNGV. The junction had 4 bases not matched to a gene; V was cut back by 1 base and J by 2 bases. The CDR3 is 15 residues long. This CDR3 is CASSLAKGGNYGYTF. CDR3 coding DNA: TGTGCCAGCAGCTTAGCAAAAGGGGGCAACTATGGCTACACCTTC. The full variable domain, rest sourced from reference TRBV11-2 and TRBJ1-2, is EAGVAQSPRYKIIEKRQSVAFWCNPISGHATLYWYQQILGQGPKLLIQFQNNGVVDDSQLPKDRFSAERLKGVDSTLKIQPAKLEDSAVYLCASSLAKGGNYGYTFGSGTRLTVV.

The V gene is TRBV19, the J gene TRBJ1-5, with a tentative D call TRBD1 (6 bases). CDR3 size: 14 residues. CDR1 and CDR2 (germline): LNHDA, SQIVND (reference sequence). Trimming removed 0 bases at V and 5 bases at J, with 8 bases between. The CDR3 is CASSIETGYQPQHF. The CDR3 nucleotides are TGTGCCAGTAGTATAGAGACAGGTTATCAGCCCCAGCATTTT.

This chain links TRBV7-2 with TRBJ2-2; D possibly corresponds to TRBD1 (6 bases). This CDR3 has 14 residues. The germline V gene has CDR1 SGHTA and CDR2 FQGNSA. With 5 bases removed from V and 6 bases from J, the gap between germline ends came to 13 bases. The CDR3, as DNA: TGTGCCAGCAGCCGCTGGGCAGGGGCCGGGGAGCTGTTTTTT. Its translation: CASSRWAGAGELFF.

This chain uses TRBV18 with TRBJ2-2; 8 bases match TRBD1. CDR3 length: 16 residues. V shed 0 bases and J 4 bases; nucleotides not matched to a gene: 4. Looked up from germline, CDR1 is KGHSH and CDR2 is LQKENI. CDR3 bases: TGTGCCAGCTCACCACCGGCAGGGGGCGCCACCGGGGAGCTGTTTTTT. It yields the protein CASSPPAGGATGELFF.

The CDR3 DNA sequence: TGTGCCACCAGCAGAGTCGGGACAGGGAGCAACTATGGCTACACCTTC. Translation gives CATSRVGTGSNYGYTF. V usage is TRBV15 and J usage is TRBJ1-2, with 9 bases matching TRBD1. The J segment lost 2 bases and the V segment lost 1 base, leaving 5 bases of the junction unmatched. From germline, CDR1 is LNHNV and CDR2 YYDKDF (reference sequence). The CDR3 loop spans 16 amino acids. Filled out from reference TRBV15 and TRBJ1-2, the complete variable domain reads DAMVIQNPRYQVTQFGKPVTLSCSQTLNHNVMYWYQQKSSQAPKLLFHYYDKDFNNEADTPDNFQSRRPNTSFCFLDIRSPGLGDTAMYLCATSRVGTGSNYGYTFGSGTRLTVV.

The chain couples TRBV5-4 to TRBJ2-3; 12 nucleotides align to TRBD2. The CDR3 contains 16 residues. The germline V gene encodes CDR1 SGHNT and CDR2 YYREEE (reference sequence). After removal of 2 bases from V and 5 bases from J, the junction contained 6 bases not matched to a gene. CDR3: CASSFPLAGGEDTQYF. The CDR3 DNA is TGTGCCAGCAGCTTCCCGCTAGCGGGGGGGGAAGATACGCAGTATTTT.

The V call is TRBV19, the J call TRBJ1-2, with 7 bases fitting TRBD1. V dropped 5 bases and J dropped 1; count of bases not matched to a gene: 4. This CDR3 has 14 residues. Germline V gene data show CDR1 as LNHDA and CDR2 as SQIVND (reference sequence). The CDR3 DNA follows: TGTGCCAGTAGTTTGGGGACAGTTAACTATGGCTACACCTTC. Residues: CASSLGTVNYGYTF.

This clone was detected only a few times. This chain links TRBV7-3 with TRBJ1-2; unclear D gene. CDR1 is SGHTA and CDR2 is FQGTGA in the germline V gene. The CDR3 is 14 residues long. Trimming took off 5 bases at V and 6 bases at J, with 16 bases between the two ends. CDR3 sequence reads: CASSPNRGVNGYTF. CDR3 DNA: TGTGCCAGCAGCCCAAATCGGGGTGTCAATGGCTACACCTTC.

J is TRBJ2-3 and V is TRBV5-1; 10 bases match TRBD1. The V and J ends lost 5 bases and 5 bases, in that order; junction bases with no gene match: 8. CDR1 and CDR2 (germline): SGHRS, YFSETQ. The CDR3 loop spans 15 amino acids. DNA of the CDR3: TGCGCCAGCAGACCCGGACAGGGGGTACAAGATACGCAGTATTTT. Translated, it gives CASRPGQGVQDTQYF.